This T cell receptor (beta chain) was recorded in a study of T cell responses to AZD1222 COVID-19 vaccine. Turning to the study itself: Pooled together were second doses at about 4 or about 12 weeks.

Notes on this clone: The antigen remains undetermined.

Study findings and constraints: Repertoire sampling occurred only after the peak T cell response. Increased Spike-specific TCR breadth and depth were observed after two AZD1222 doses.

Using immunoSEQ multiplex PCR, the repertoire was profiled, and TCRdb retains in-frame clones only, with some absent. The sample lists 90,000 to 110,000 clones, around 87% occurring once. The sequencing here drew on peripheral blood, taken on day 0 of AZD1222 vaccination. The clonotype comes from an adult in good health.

The CDR3, as DNA: TGTGCCAGCAGCTTGGGGCAGGTCTCCTACGAGCAGTACTTC. This gives the protein CASSLGQVSYEQYF. The chain combines TRBV5-6 with TRBJ2-7; D is uncertain. CDR1 is SGHDT, CDR2 YYEEEE, per germline. Trimming took off 0 bases at V and 0 bases at J, with 7 bases between the two ends. The CDR3 totals 14 residues.